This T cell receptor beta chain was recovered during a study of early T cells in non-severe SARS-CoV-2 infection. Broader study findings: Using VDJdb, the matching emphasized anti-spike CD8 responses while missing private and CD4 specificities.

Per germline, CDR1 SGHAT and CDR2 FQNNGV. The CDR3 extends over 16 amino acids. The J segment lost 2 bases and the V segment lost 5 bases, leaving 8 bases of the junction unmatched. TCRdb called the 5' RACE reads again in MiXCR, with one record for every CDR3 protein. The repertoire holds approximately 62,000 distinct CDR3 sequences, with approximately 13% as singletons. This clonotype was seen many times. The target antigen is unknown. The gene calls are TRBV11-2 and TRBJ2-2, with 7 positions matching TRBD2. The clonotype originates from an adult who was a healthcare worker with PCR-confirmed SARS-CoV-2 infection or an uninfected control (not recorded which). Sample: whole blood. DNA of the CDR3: TGTGCCAGCAGCCCCCCGGGACTAACAAACACCGGGGAGCTGTTTTTT. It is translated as CASSPPGLTNTGELFF.